Shown below are 10 T cell receptor beta chains from a single sample sequenced in a study of read filtering for tumor transcriptome and immune sequencing (TCRdb year 2020). Sequencing used an Illumina HiSeq 4000. TCR libraries were built from 400 ng RNA with the Immunoverse kit, using molecular barcoded adaptors covering alpha/delta and beta/gamma chains. The public sequencing data were trimmed at Q25 with fastp and processed into clonotypes with MiXCR by TCRdb, which kept only in-frame beta chains. Every entry covers one CDR3 protein and lists the most common genes and DNA from its rows. Recorded for this sample are 75,000 to 95,000 distinct CDR3 sequences; 20% to 25% of them occurred a single time. Approximately 10% of the sample goes to the ten largest clones. The sequencing input was a population of CD138-negative cells sorted from bone marrow. The cell subset or site label for this specimen denotes: bone marrow mononuclear cells depleted of CD138+ plasma/myeloma cells by negative magnetic selection. The receptors come from a donor at least 40 years old with multiple myeloma.

Many counts were recorded for this clonotype. V gene TRBV4-2 combines with J gene TRBJ2-7; D is perhaps TRBD1 (5 bases). Trimming cost V 0 bases and J 2 bases, with 11 bases left between them. Germline CDR1 is LGHNA and CDR2 is YNFKEQ. The CDR3 is made up of 15 amino acids. In nucleotides, the CDR3 is TGTGCCAGCAGCCAAGAGGCGACAGTCCCCTACGAGCAGTACTTC. Its protein product is CASSQEATVPYEQYF.

The chain links TRBV6-2 or TRBV6-3 to TRBJ2-3, with D possibly matching TRBD2 (5 bases). Per germline, CDR1 MNHEY and CDR2 SVGEGT. V lost 7 bases, J lost 3 bases, and 17 bases lay in between. The CDR3 consists of 15 residues. This CDR3 reads CASILGPSQTDTQYF. CDR3 DNA: TGTGCCAGCATTTTAGGACCTAGCCAAACAGATACGCAGTATTTT.

In its sample, this clonotype was seen many times. The genes are TRBV5-1 and TRBJ2-7; 8 bases map to TRBD2. Germline loops: CDR1 SGHRS, CDR2 YFSETQ. The CDR3 has 15 residues. After removal of 4 bases from V and 2 bases from J, the junction contained 8 bases not matched to a gene. CDR3 bases: TGCGCCAGCAGCCGAACCACTAGCGGAACCTACGAGCAGTACTTC. It translates to CASSRTTSGTYEQYF.

The rearrangement uses TRBV5-1 and TRBJ2-3; no reliable D call. This CDR3 region has 15 residues. CDR1 and CDR2 from the germline V gene are SGHRS and YFSETQ. The V gene lost 4 bases and the J gene lost 0 bases, with 12 bases spanning the gap. The CDR3 is CASSPGRASTDTQYF. Here the CDR3 DNA reads TGCGCCAGCAGCCCCGGGCGTGCGAGCACAGATACGCAGTATTTT.

This clonotype was seen many times. This chain connects TRBV29-1 to TRBJ1-4; D is unresolved. Deletions cut 7 bases from V and 8 bases from J, with 14 bases between. The CDR3 runs 12 residues. From germline, CDR1 is SQVTM and CDR2 ANQGSEA. The chain's CDR3 is CSGRWDAEKLFF. In DNA form, the CDR3 reads TGCAGCGGCCGATGGGATGCGGAAAAACTGTTTTTT.

Comments on this clonotype: Since the CDR3 does not end with the conserved phenylalanine or tryptophan, this likely comes from a read error. This chain joins TRBV15 and TRBJ1-2, with TRBD1 matching over 10 bases. CDR1 is LNHNV, CDR2 YYDKDF, per germline (reference sequence). The CDR3 is 14 amino acids. V lost 6 bases to trimming and J lost 6 bases; unmatched junction nucleotides: 7. CDR3 residues: CATRNDRGLDGYTL. The CDR3 DNA reads TGTGCCACCAGGAACGACAGGGGGCTGGATGGCTACACCCTC.

Details on this clonotype: A much larger clone lies one base from this, so it may be a read error. The DNA of the CDR3 is TGCGCCTGCAGCCCCGGGACAGCCTATAGCAATCAGCCCCAGCATTTT. Residues: CACSPGTAYSNQPQHF. This rearrangement joins TRBV4-1 to TRBJ1-5; 7 positions agree with TRBD1. Germline V lookup: CDR1 MGHRA, CDR2 YSYEKL. CDR3 size: 16 residues.

A few counts support this clonotype. J is TRBJ2-1 and V is TRBV7-3; 10 nucleotides agree with TRBD2. V gave up 5 bases and J gave up 7 bases; unmatched junction bases: 8. CDR1 SGHTA and CDR2 FQGTGA come from the germline V gene. The CDR3 loop spans 15 amino acids. The CDR3 sequence: CASSPQRGGGNEQFF. The CDR3 bases are TGTGCCAGCAGCCCCCAGCGGGGGGGGGGTAATGAGCAGTTCTTC. Drawing the rest from reference TRBV7-3 and TRBJ2-1, the complete variable domain is GAGVSQTPSNKVTEKGKYVELRCDPISGHTALYWYRQSLGQGPEFLIYFQGTGAADDSGLPNDRFFAVRPEGSVSTLKIQRTERGDSAVYLCASSPQRGGGNEQFFGPGTRLTVL.

This clonotype occurred many times. The chain is built from TRBV15 and TRBJ1-5, with D tentatively TRBD1 (6 bases). This CDR3 has 13 amino acids. V lost 6 bases and J lost 5, with 11 bases in between. The V gene's germline CDR1 is LNHNV and CDR2 YYDKDF (reference sequence). CDR3 residues: CATSNRVHQPQHF. The CDR3 DNA reads TGTGCCACCAGTAACAGGGTTCATCAGCCCCAGCATTTT.

This clonotype has ten or more counts. The chain carries TRBV6-2 or TRBV6-3 and TRBJ2-3; weak D call: TRBD2 (6 bases). This CDR3 comprises 15 residues. Germline loops: CDR1 MNHEY, CDR2 SVGEGT. Trimming cost V 8 bases and J 7 bases, with 22 bases left between them. The CDR3 DNA is TGTGCCAGCCGGTCCGGGGGAAGTAAGCAAAATACGCAGTATTTT. Protein: CASRSGGSKQNTQYF.